This TCR beta chain was obtained from a study of blood T cell repertoires in COVID-19. Looking at the study overall: Samples of COVID-19 (acute and convalescent) were obtained from the United States, Italy and Spain. The cDNA or gDNA used as material had been derived from T cells, B-cell-depleted T cells, or PBMCs.

The assay was immunoSEQ multiplex PCR, and TCRdb's table has in-frame clones only and misses some. The table records roughly 90,000 clones, roughly 80% of them present only once. Germline V CDR1 and CDR2: MNHEY, SVGAGI. The germline V and J ends were trimmed by 2 bases and 4 bases, with 6 bases remaining between them. This CDR3 contains 12 residues. The chain is built from TRBV6-5 and TRBJ2-7; no clear D. This clonotype was obtained from a woman aged 80 or over with active or convalescent COVID-19. Sequencing was performed on peripheral blood. The CDR3 loop reads CASSYNGYEQYF. CDR3 DNA: TGTGCCAGCAGTTACAACGGTTACGAGCAGTACTTC.